The 3 T cell receptor beta chains below come from one sample, sequenced in a study of OX40 agonist ivuxolimab in advanced cancers. The method was immunoSEQ multiplex PCR; TCRdb's version includes in-frame clones alone and lacks a portion of them. The sample holds about 76,000 clones, around 82% seen once. Sequencing used CD4+ or CD8+ T cells sorted from blood, obtained in a trial of the OX40 agonist ivuxolimab. These receptors all stem from an adult with an advanced solid tumor such as melanoma, head and neck, liver or kidney cancer.

The gene calls are TRBV27 and TRBJ2-7, with 9 bases lining up with TRBD1. Germline V CDR1 and CDR2: MNHEY, SMNVEV (reference sequence). Trimming at V came to 5 bases and at J to 5 bases, leaving 7 bases not matched to a gene. The CDR3 has 14 amino acids. The CDR3 spells CASSAGQGKNEQYF. The CDR3 DNA sequence: TGTGCCAGCAGTGCGGGACAGGGAAAGAACGAGCAGTACTTC.

The CDR3 coding sequence is TGTGCCAGCAGCCCAACAGTTCCCTCCTACAATGAGCAGTTCTTC. Translating gives CASSPTVPSYNEQFF. The rearrangement joins TRBV28 to TRBJ2-1, with D unclear. The V end lost 6 bases, the J end lost 0 bases, and 12 bases lay between the germline ends. From germline, CDR1 is MDHEN and CDR2 SYDVKM. The CDR3 is 15 residues long. Complete variable domain (other parts from reference TRBV28 and TRBJ2-1): DVKVTQSSRYLVKRTGEKVFLECVQDMDHENMFWYRQDPGLGLRLIYFSYDVKMKEKGDIPEGYSVSREKKERFSLILESASTNQTSMYLCASSPTVPSYNEQFFGPGTRLTVL.

This clone showed up just once. The chain couples TRBV5-5 to TRBJ1-2; 10 nucleotides agree with TRBD1. The V and J ends lost 4 bases and 7 bases, in that order; junction bases with no gene match: 10. This CDR3 is 15 amino acids long. Per the germline V gene, CDR1 is SGHKS and CDR2 is YYEKEE (reference sequence). The CDR3 sequence is CASSLSLRDRGGYTF. The CDR3 DNA is TGTGCCAGCAGCCTATCACTCCGGGACAGGGGTGGCTACACCTTC.